The 30 T cell receptor beta chains listed next were all sequenced from one sample in a study of shared clonotypes between healthy human individuals. The repertoire was sequenced with immunoSEQ multiplex PCR; TCRdb's copy has only in-frame clones and lacks some. Of about 460,000 clones listed, 77% are singletons. Sequenced input: PBMCs. The receptors derive from a woman aged 35 to 49 in good health. Some clones in this sample may be carry-over from other donors' samples.

As regards this clone: A far larger clone is off by one base, so a read error is likely. Here the CDR3 DNA reads TGTGCCAGCAGCTTGGCGGCCACTGAAGCTTTCTTT. Translated: CASSLAATEAFF. The rearrangement joins TRBV7-9 to TRBJ1-1, with unresolved D. Trimming shortened V by 3 bases and J by 4 bases, and 6 bases separated the two germline ends. This CDR3 has 12 residues. CDR1 and CDR2 (germline): SEHNR, FQNEAQ (reference sequence).

The CDR3 loop reads CASSGLGGGYEQYF. CDR3 nucleotide sequence: TGCGCCAGCAGCGGTCTTGGGGGTGGCTACGAGCAGTACTTC. The chain is built from TRBV5-1 and TRBJ2-7; tentatively, D is TRBD1 or TRBD2 (5 bases each). With 4 bases removed from V and 3 bases from J, the gap between germline ends came to 14 bases. CDR1 is SGHRS, CDR2 YFSETQ, per germline. CDR3 length: 14 amino acids.

The chain carries TRBV14 and TRBJ2-7; the D is unclear. CDR1 and CDR2 (germline): SGHDN, FVKESK. Trimming removed 1 base at V and 7 bases at J, with 8 bases between. CDR3 length equals 12 residues. As DNA, the CDR3 is TGTGCCAGCAGCCAAGTGGGGTGGGAGCAGTACTTC. Translated: CASSQVGWEQYF.

This clone appeared a few times. Being one base from a much bigger clone, this may be a read error. No conserved phenylalanine or tryptophan is present at the end of the CDR3, so a read error is the likely explanation. The chain joins TRBV19 to TRBJ2-7; 8 nucleotides align to TRBD1. V was pared by 8 bases and J by 4 bases, with 1 base of the junction left unmatched. CDR3 length equals 11 residues. Germline V gene lookup returns CDR1 LNHDA and CDR2 SQIVND (reference sequence). As DNA, the CDR3 is TGTGCCAGTGGACAGGGTTACGAGCAGTACCTC. It codes for CASGQGYEQYL.

V gene TRBV5-1 combines with J gene TRBJ1-1; D not certain. Germline V CDR1 and CDR2: SGHRS, YFSETQ. Trimming removed 2 bases at V and 0 bases at J, with 8 bases between. The CDR3 has 14 amino acids. In DNA, the CDR3 is TGCGCCAGCAGCTTCGCGGCAGTGAACACTGAAGCTTTCTTT. Amino acids: CASSFAAVNTEAFF.

As regards this clone: Mismatch with germline at one junction end may stem from a read error. V is TRBV7-9 and J is TRBJ1-2; D perhaps matches TRBD1 (6 bases). The CDR3 covers 15 residues. The germline V gene has CDR1 SEHNR and CDR2 FQNEAQ (reference sequence). The CDR3 loop reads CASSLEGGRGDGYTF. The CDR3 nucleotides read TGTGCCAGCAGCTTAGAAGGGGGGCGCGGAGATGGTTACACCTTC.

This chain uses TRBV28 with TRBJ2-2; 14 nucleotides match TRBD2. This CDR3 comprises 16 residues. J lost 5 bases, V lost 11 bases, and 10 bases had no gene match. The germline gives CDR1 MDHEN, CDR2 SYDVKM. The CDR3 spells CAAQTGTSGSTGELFF. The CDR3 DNA sequence: TGTGCCGCCCAAACCGGGACTAGCGGGAGTACCGGGGAGCTGTTTTTT. Variable domain in full (rest from reference TRBV28 and TRBJ2-2): DVKVTQSSRYLVKRTGEKVFLECVQDMDHENMFWYRQDPGLGLRLIYFSYDVKMKEKGDIPEGYSVSREKKERFSLILESASTNQTSMYLCAAQTGTSGSTGELFFGEGSRLTVL.

The V gene is TRBV28, the J gene TRBJ1-1; 7 bases are shared with TRBD1. The CDR3 totals 15 residues. J gave up 2 bases and V 6 bases, and 9 bases lay outside the gene matches. Germline V gene sequence: CDR1 MDHEN, CDR2 SYDVKM. The CDR3 region has the DNA TGTGCCAGCAGAGAATCCGGACAGGAAAACACTGAAGCTTTCTTT. Residues: CASRESGQENTEAFF.

As for this clone: A read error is possible here, since a much larger clone lies one base away. The genes are TRBV6-5 and TRBJ2-7, with 10 bases aligning to TRBD1. CDR1 is MNHEY and CDR2 is SVGAGI in the germline V gene. The CDR3 totals 15 residues. CDR3 protein: CASSDWDRGSYEQYF. Written as DNA, the CDR3 is TGCGCCAGCAGTGACTGGGACAGGGGCTCCTACGAGCAGTACTTC.

The CDR3 DNA follows: TGCGCCAGCAGCCAAGATTGGACGGGAGGCCCCGTGGAGCAGTACTTC. Amino acid sequence: CASSQDWTGGPVEQYF. The chain is built from TRBV4-3 and TRBJ2-7; 7 nucleotides match TRBD2. Germline CDR1 reads LGHNA; CDR2 reads YSLEER. CDR3 length equals 16 residues. Losses at the gene ends were 0 bases for V and 7 bases for J; bases not matched to a gene: 12.

This clone appeared a few times. This chain uses TRBV4-3 with TRBJ2-7; 10 bases agree with TRBD1. With V trimmed by 4 bases and J by 5 bases, 5 bases remained unmatched. The CDR3 loop spans 14 amino acids. Germline-derived CDR1 and CDR2 are LGHNA and YSLEER. DNA of the CDR3: TGCGCCAGCAGCCCCGGGACAGGGGCCGACGAGCAGTACTTC. Translating gives CASSPGTGADEQYF.

V and J are TRBV30 and TRBJ2-3; 10 bases agree with TRBD2. J was trimmed by 3 bases and V by 4 bases; bases with no gene match: 4. The germline CDR1 and CDR2 sequences are GTSNPN and SVGIG (reference sequence). The CDR3 covers 14 residues. The CDR3 here is CAWMSSGRTDTQYF. As DNA, the CDR3 is TGTGCCTGGATGAGTAGCGGGAGGACAGATACGCAGTATTTT.

This clone was observed a single time. The gene calls are TRBV9 and TRBJ2-1, with D unresolved. Per the germline V gene, CDR1 is SGDLS and CDR2 is YYNGEE. CDR3 length equals 15 residues. V was trimmed by 1 base and J by 2 bases, leaving 10 bases between them. Here the CDR3 DNA reads TGTGCCAGCAGCGTAAGAGACGAGCCCTACAATGAGCAGTTCTTC. Translation gives CASSVRDEPYNEQFF.

V is TRBV2 and J is TRBJ1-2; 7 positions agree with TRBD1. Trimming at V came to 1 base and at J to 1 base, leaving 3 bases not matched to a gene. The CDR3 totals 15 residues. Per the germline V gene, CDR1 is SNHLY and CDR2 is FYNNEI. CDR3 sequence: CASSEGTGFNYGYTF. The CDR3 nucleotides are TGTGCCAGCAGTGAAGGGACAGGTTTTAACTATGGCTACACCTTC. Using reference TRBV2 and TRBJ1-2 for the parts outside the CDR3, the full variable domain is EPEVTQTPSHQVTQMGQEVILRCVPISNHLYFYWYRQILGQKVEFLVSFYNNEISEKSEIFDDQFSVERPDGSNFTLKIRSTKLEDSAMYFCASSEGTGFNYGYTFGSGTRLTVV.

This chain uses TRBV27 with TRBJ2-3; TRBD2 aligns across 9 bases. The CDR3 consists of 20 residues. Looked up from germline, CDR1 is MNHEY and CDR2 is SMNVEV (reference sequence). With 0 bases clipped from V and 4 bases from J, the junction kept 17 bases outside the gene matches. The CDR3 region is CASSLSYPRRGGRAPDTQYF. CDR3 coding DNA: TGTGCCAGCAGTTTATCGTATCCCCGCAGGGGCGGGAGGGCCCCAGATACGCAGTATTTT.

This clone was counted a few times. The DNA of the CDR3 is TGTGCAAGGCCGACAGAACCACAAGAGACCCAGTACTTC. Its translation: CARPTEPQETQYF. The chain uses TRBV12-2 and TRBJ2-5; the table assigns TRBD1, which was not confirmed against the DNA. TRBV12-2 is given as a pseudogene. CDR3 length: 13 amino acids.

The chain joins TRBV27 to TRBJ1-4; D is unclear. Trimming took off 7 bases at V and 2 bases at J, with 17 bases between the two ends. Germline CDR1 and CDR2: MNHEY and SMNVEV (reference sequence). CDR3 length equals 16 residues. CDR3: CASTKTGALTNEKLFF. In DNA form, the CDR3 reads TGTGCCAGCACCAAGACTGGAGCGTTGACTAATGAAAAACTGTTTTTT.

The chain has TRBV18 and TRBJ2-2; 11 bases map to TRBD2. Germline lookup yields CDR1 KGHSH and CDR2 LQKENI. The trim removed 5 bases at V and 3 bases at J, leaving 2 bases unmatched. The CDR3 loop spans 15 amino acids. The CDR3 DNA follows: TGTGCCAGCTCAGCACTAGCGGGGGACACCGGGGAGCTGTTTTTT. It specifies CASSALAGDTGELFF.

The V gene is TRBV5-1, the J gene TRBJ2-7; maybe TRBD1 (6 bases). Germline CDR1 is SGHRS and CDR2 is YFSETQ. This CDR3 has 14 amino acids. V was pared by 5 bases and J by 5 bases, with 17 bases between. The CDR3 region is CASRPDRPTHEQYF. CDR3 sequence (DNA): TGCGCCAGCAGACCTGACAGGCCTACCCACGAGCAGTACTTC. The complete variable domain, with remaining parts taken from reference TRBV5-1 and TRBJ2-7, reads KAGVTQTPRYLIKTRGQQVTLSCSPISGHRSVSWYQQTPGQGLQFLFEYFSETQRNKGNFPGRFSGRQFSNSRSEMNVSTLELGDSALYLCASRPDRPTHEQYFGPGTRLTVT.

A few counts support this clone. A read error is the likely source, as a far larger clone sits one nucleotide away. The same CDR3 can be traced to other DNA sequences in this sample. CDR3 protein: CARSFGGANVLTF. The CDR3 DNA is TGTGCCCGGAGTTTTGGTGGGGCCAACGTCCTGACTTTC. The rearrangement links TRBV30 to TRBJ2-6; D remains ambiguous. The germline V gene encodes CDR1 GTSNPN and CDR2 SVGIG (reference sequence). This CDR3 has 13 residues. The whole variable domain, remainder taken from reference TRBV30 and TRBJ2-6, is SQTIHQWPATLVQPVGSPLSLECTVEGTSNPNLYWYRQAAGRGLQLLFYSVGIGQISSEVPQNLSASRPQDRQFILSSKKLLLSDSGFYLCARSFGGANVLTFGAGSRLTVL.

The rearrangement joins TRBV11-1 to TRBJ2-1, with TRBD2 matching over 10 bases. CDR3 length equals 16 residues. V lost 0 bases to trimming and J lost 6 bases; unmatched junction nucleotides: 5. From germline, CDR1 is SGHAT and CDR2 FQDESV (reference sequence). Here the CDR3 reads CASSLALGLAFNEQFF. In DNA, the CDR3 is TGTGCCAGCAGCTTAGCGCTGGGACTAGCGTTCAATGAGCAGTTCTTC.

Concerning this clone itself: This likely traces to a read error, being one base from a far larger clone. Other DNA sequences in this specimen translate into the identical CDR3. This rearrangement joins TRBV4-2 to TRBJ2-7, with D perhaps TRBD1 or TRBD2 (5 bases each). The CDR3 length is 18 residues. Germline CDR1 reads LGHNA; CDR2 reads YNFKEQ. This CDR3 reads CASSQGPPGTSISYEQYF. The CDR3 DNA follows: TGTGCCAGCAGCCAAGGTCCCCCCGGGACCTCGATCTCCTATGAGCAGTACTTC.

This clone was detected once. The chain has TRBV6-5 and TRBJ2-1, with a tentative D call TRBD2 (5 bases). V dropped 7 bases and J dropped 1 base, with 14 bases sitting between them. The CDR3 loop spans 15 amino acids. Germline V gives CDR1 MNHEY, CDR2 SVGAGI. The DNA of the CDR3 is TGTGCCAGCACCCGGAGCGGTAAATCCTACAATGAGCAGTTCTTC. It specifies CASTRSGKSYNEQFF.

The chain couples TRBV6-5 to TRBJ2-5; D unclear. The J call is doubtful: the DNA matches TRBJ2-7 better. Germline assignment: CDR1 MNHEY and CDR2 SVGAGI. There are 11 residues in the CDR3. CDR3 sequence: CASSDVYEQYF. CDR3 DNA: TGTGCCAGCAGTGACGTCTACGAGCAGTACTTC.

V is TRBV6-1 and J is TRBJ1-3, with TRBD1 matching over 7 bases. The CDR3 spans 14 residues. V gave up 7 bases and J gave up 3 bases; unmatched junction bases: 6. Germline loops: CDR1 MNHNS, CDR2 SASEGT. CDR3 DNA: TGTGCCAGCACCTTACAGGGGATTGGAAACACCATATATTTT. It codes for CASTLQGIGNTIYF.

This chain joins TRBV19 and TRBJ1-2, with D hard to call. Germline values: CDR1 LNHDA, CDR2 SQIVND (reference sequence). V lost 5 bases and J 1 base, leaving 2 bases between the germline ends. The CDR3 spans 11 residues. The CDR3 DNA is TGTGCCAGTAGTTATAACTATGGCTACACCTTC. Its translation: CASSYNYGYTF. Combining the CDR3 with reference TRBV19 and TRBJ1-2 gives the whole variable domain DGGITQSPKYLFRKEGQNVTLSCEQNLNHDAMYWYRQDPGQGLRLIYYSQIVNDFQKGDIAEGYSVSREKKESFPLTVTSAQKNPTAFYLCASSYNYGYTFGSGTRLTVV.

The V gene is TRBV21-1, the J gene TRBJ2-3. TRBV21-1 counts as a pseudogene. The CDR3 sequence is 14 residues long. CDR3 amino acids: CASSKLDLTDTQYF. The CDR3 DNA reads as TGTGCCAGCAGCAAATTGGACCTCACAGATACGCAGTATTTT.

The DNA for the CDR3 is TGTGCCAGCAGCAGGAGAGGACAGACAGGGGATACGCAGTATTTT. Translation gives CASSRRGQTGDTQYF. V is TRBV7-9 and J is TRBJ2-3, with 7 bases matching TRBD1. The CDR3 is 15 amino acids. Germline V gene data show CDR1 as SEHNR and CDR2 as FQNEAQ (reference sequence). With V trimmed by 5 bases and J by 6 bases, 11 bases remained unmatched.

This clone came up many times. The J gene is TRBJ1-2, the V gene TRBV19, with TRBD1 identical over 9 bases. The CDR3 length is 17 residues. Losses at the gene ends were 7 bases for V and 4 bases for J; bases not matched to a gene: 16. The germline V gene encodes CDR1 LNHDA and CDR2 SQIVND (reference sequence). DNA for the CDR3: TGTGCCAGTACGCTGAGGGGACAGGGCATCTCTGGCTATGGCTACACCTTC. Its protein product is CASTLRGQGISGYGYTF.

The chain combines TRBV7-2 with TRBJ1-1; D gene unclear. CDR3 size: 16 residues. In germline, CDR1 is SGHTA, CDR2 FQGNSA. V dropped 1 base and J dropped 2 bases, with 14 bases sitting between them. The chain's CDR3 is CASSLDPLSSNTEAFF. DNA of the CDR3: TGTGCCAGCAGCTTAGACCCCCTCAGCTCAAACACTGAAGCTTTCTTT. Looking up the rest from reference TRBV7-2 and TRBJ1-1 gives the full variable domain: GAGVSQSPSNKVTEKGKDVELRCDPISGHTALYWYRQSLGQGLEFLIYFQGNSAPDKSGLPSDRFSAERTGGSVSTLTIQRTQQEDSAVYLCASSLDPLSSNTEAFFGQGTRLTVV.